The clone carrying this T cell receptor beta chain was detected a few times. Its antigen is currently unknown. Unseparated into fractions, whole blood served as the source from which total RNA was extracted. This sample stems from a study of human T cells and chemical hapten exposure. Background on the study: Small volume differences among pooled libraries mainly caused per-sample TCR yield variation. Study observations and caveats: TCRs above 1 in 1000 frequency did not change with DPC sensitization.

For the library, individual cDNA molecules each received unique molecular identifiers. The authors' processing: 95,638 TCRs per sample was the median, with a range of about 23,224 to 750,000. TCRdb re-called the 5' RACE reads with MiXCR, one entry per CDR3 protein. It is TCRdb's table, rather than the study itself, that gives the V and J calls and clone size. The repertoire holds about 80,000 distinct CDR3 sequences, with 6% to 8.5% as singletons. V was shortened by 0 bases and J by 5 bases, with 5 bases between the two germline ends. The CDR3 consists of 12 residues. Germline CDR1 reads SGHRS; CDR2 reads YFSETQ.

This clonotype originated in a male donor in good health. V gene TRBV5-1 combines with J gene TRBJ2-5; D remains unclear. CDR3: CASSLDYETQYF. The CDR3 DNA sequence: TGCGCCAGCAGCTTGGACTACGAGACCCAGTACTTC. The complete variable domain, with remaining parts taken from reference TRBV5-1 and TRBJ2-5, reads KAGVTQTPRYLIKTRGQQVTLSCSPISGHRSVSWYQQTPGQGLQFLFEYFSETQRNKGNFPGRFSGRQFSNSRSEMNVSTLELGDSALYLCASSLDYETQYFGPGTRLLVL.